This T cell receptor beta chain was recorded in a study of cytomegalovirus exposure and HLA in healthy donors. On this clone: What it binds is not known.

The PCR had 60 Vbeta and 13 Jbeta primers. Method: immunoSEQ multiplex PCR; TCRdb's copy keeps in-frame clones and lacks some. The data hold roughly 100,000 clones, with 65% to 85% observed a single time. This CDR3 comprises 13 residues. Germline assignment: CDR1 SGHRS and CDR2 YFSETQ. Germline trimming cut 4 bases from V and 8 bases from J; bases unmatched to any gene: 7. Study outcomes and limitations: A later analysis by the authors found several of the most significant clusters apparently linked to common viral pathogens. Analysis was carried out at a later point, and it linked a missense DCLRE1C variant to TCR beta V- and J-gene trimming.

The sample comprised PBMCs. The chain recombines TRBV5-1 with TRBJ1-2; TRBD1 matches at 8 bases. This receptor was taken from a male donor in good health and CMV-seronegative. Written as DNA, the CDR3 is TGCGCCAGCAGCCCCGGACAGGGAGAGGGCTACACCTTC. It translates to CASSPGQGEGYTF.